These T cell receptor beta chains were read from a single sample in a study of T cells in Graves' hyperthyroidism and ophthalmopathy. TCRdb reprocessed the multiplex PCR reads via MiXCR and lists one record per CDR3 protein. The data show approximately 620,000 distinct CDR3 sequences, roughly 13% seen once. Sample: blood. The source of these receptors is a woman under 40 with Graves' hyperthyroidism that later progressed to Graves' ophthalmopathy. Each CDR3 is given with its conserved first and last residue. D genes are given only for firm matches. Size values are once, few and many counts, or a class for expanded clones, and some rows have none.

D	size	V	J	CDR3	DNA
.	few	TRBV7-9	TRBJ2-1	CASSLQDSSREQFF	TGTGCCAGCAGCTTACAGGACAGTTCTCGGGAGCAGTTCTTC
.	many	TRBV28	TRBJ1-1	CASNVGVSREAFF	TGTGCCAGCAACGTCGGCGTTAGCCGTGAAGCTTTCTTT
TRBD2	many	TRBV28	TRBJ2-1	CASSSPKASGRNEQFF	TGTGCCAGCAGTTCCCCGAAGGCTAGCGGGCGCAATGAGCAGTTCTTC
.	few	TRBV27	TRBJ1-2	CASATGTMTRGYTF	TGTGCCAGCGCCACCGGGACCATGACCCGTGGCTACACCTTC
.	many	TRBV12-3/TRBV12-4	TRBJ2-7	CASSSSGYEQYF	TGTGCCAGCAGTTCATCCGGCTACGAGCAGTACTTC
.	many	TRBV20-1	TRBJ2-5	CSARALLSGQLQETQYF	TGCAGTGCTAGAGCCCTACTTTCGGGACAACTACAAGAGACCCAGTACTTC
TRBD1	many	TRBV6-1	TRBJ1-1	CASSLQGPEAFF	TGTGCCAGCAGCCTACAGGGGCCTGAAGCTTTCTTT
TRBD2	many	TRBV20-1	TRBJ2-3	CSARDSPGGNTDTQYF	TGCAGTGCTAGAGATAGTCCGGGAGGAAACACAGATACGCAGTATTTT
.	many	TRBV27	TRBJ2-3	CASSPGTSDTQYF	TGTGCCAGCAGTCCTGGGACCTCGGATACGCAGTATTTT
.	.	TRBV18	TRBJ1-2	CASTGQKDYGYTF	TGTGCCTCGACGGGGCAGAAGGACTATGGCTACACCTTC
.	many	TRBV7-9	TRBJ2-5	CASSPPGISAGTPYF	TGTGCCAGCAGCCCACCGGGAATTAGCGCCGGGACACCCTACTTC
.	few	TRBV20-1	TRBJ1-1	CSASPQDMNTEAFF	TGCAGTGCTAGCCCCCAGGACATGAACACTGAAGCTTTCTTT
.	many	TRBV7-8	TRBJ2-1	CASSYGTPPYNEQFF	TGTGCCAGCAGCTACGGGACACCTCCCTACAATGAGCAGTTCTTC
TRBD1	many	TRBV12-3/TRBV12-4	TRBJ1-4	CASSFKGQAVNEKLFF	TGTGCCAGCAGCTTTAAAGGACAGGCGGTTAATGAAAAACTGTTTTTT
.	many	TRBV7-2	TRBJ2-7	CASSQQGGSGEQYF	TGTGCCAGCAGCCAACAGGGTGGTTCTGGCGAGCAGTACTTC
.	many	TRBV28	TRBJ1-6	CASETDNNSPLHF	TGTGCCAGCGAGACAGACAATAATTCACCCCTCCACTTT
.	few	TRBV20-1	TRBJ2-7	CSASGSFGYEQYF	TGCAGTGCTAGTGGGAGCTTTGGGTACGAGCAGTACTTC
.	many	TRBV11-2	TRBJ2-1	CASSSDRINEQFF	TGTGCCAGCAGCTCAGATAGGATAAATGAGCAGTTCTTC
.	few	TRBV11-1	TRBJ1-1	CASSLNAGDLARNTEAFF	TGTGCCAGCAGCTTAAATGCAGGGGACTTGGCTCGGAACACTGAAGCTTTCTTT
.	many	TRBV30	TRBJ1-3	CAWSEDSLSSNTIYF	TGTGCCTGGAGCGAAGACAGCCTGTCCAGTAACACCATATATTTT
TRBD1	medium-sized	TRBV27	TRBJ2-1	CASRRAGGDNEQFF	TGTGCCAGCAGGAGGGCAGGGGGTGACAATGAGCAGTTCTTC
.	many	TRBV12-3/TRBV12-4	TRBJ1-1	CASSFPGASEAFF	TGTGCCAGCAGTTTCCCGGGGGCGAGTGAAGCTTTCTTT
TRBD1	many	TRBV28	TRBJ1-2	CASSPPDRVGYTF	TGTGCCAGCAGTCCTCCGGACAGGGTTGGCTACACCTTC
TRBD1	.	TRBV2	TRBJ2-7	CASTGTGIYEQYF	TGTGCCAGCACCGGGACAGGCATTTACGAGCAGTACTTC
.	many	TRBV3-1	TRBJ2-1	CASSLSRGEQFF	TGTGCCAGCAGCCTTTCGCGGGGTGAGCAGTTCTTC
TRBD2	many	TRBV2	TRBJ2-5	CASSEAGGRALETQYF	TGTGCCAGCAGTGAAGCGGGCGGGAGGGCCCTGGAGACCCAGTACTTC
.	many	TRBV20-1	TRBJ1-1	CSASQNTEAFF	TGCAGTGCCTCTCAGAACACTGAAGCTTTCTTT
.	many	TRBV7-8	TRBJ1-1	CASSLVRGGSEAFF	TGTGCCAGCAGCTTAGTCAGGGGTGGATCTGAAGCTTTCTTT
TRBD2	few	TRBV5-1	TRBJ2-1	CASSSGTSGQNEQFF	TGCGCCAGCAGCTCCGGGACTAGCGGACAGAATGAGCAGTTCTTC
.	.	TRBV7-9	TRBJ2-5	CASSLAFGTTETQYF	TGTGCCAGCAGCTTAGCGTTCGGTACCACAGAGACCCAGTACTTC
.	many	TRBV20-1	TRBJ2-3	CSAALFPTDTQYF	TGCAGTGCTGCTTTATTTCCGACAGATACGCAGTATTTT
TRBD1	many	TRBV7-3	TRBJ2-7	CASSLTGTGESYEQYF	TGTGCCAGCAGCCTAACCGGGACAGGGGAATCCTACGAGCAGTACTTC
TRBD2	few	TRBV30	TRBJ2-7	CAWNGLADYEQYF	TGTGCCTGGAACGGACTAGCGGACTACGAGCAGTACTTC
TRBD2	many	TRBV6-1	TRBJ2-7	CASTSRLAGERYEQYF	TGTGCCAGCACCTCCCGACTAGCGGGAGAACGCTACGAGCAGTACTTC
TRBD2	.	TRBV27	TRBJ2-7	CASSSGGWGSYEQYF	TGTGCCAGCAGTTCGGGGGGGTGGGGCTCCTACGAGCAGTACTTC
.	.	TRBV20-1	TRBJ2-7	CSASGVPSIEQYF	TGCAGTGCTAGCGGTGTCCCTTCCATCGAGCAGTACTTC
TRBD1	many	TRBV12-3/TRBV12-4	TRBJ1-5	CASSFGQGGQPQHF	TGTGCCAGCAGTTTCGGGCAGGGGGGACAGCCCCAGCATTTT
TRBD2	many	TRBV6-1	TRBJ2-7	CASGLAGVVSYEQYF	TGTGCCAGCGGCCTAGCGGGAGTGGTATCCTACGAGCAGTACTTC
TRBD1	.	TRBV5-4	TRBJ2-2	CASSSHLGGRNTGELFF	TGTGCCAGCAGCTCTCACTTAGGGGGCCGAAACACCGGGGAGCTGTTTTTT
TRBD2	many	TRBV11-2	TRBJ2-7	CASSFGGVKEQYF	TGTGCCAGCAGCTTCGGGGGGGTTAAAGAGCAGTACTTC
TRBD1	many	TRBV11-1	TRBJ1-1	CASSLTGKTEAFF	TGTGCCAGCAGCCTGACAGGGAAAACTGAAGCTTTCTTT
TRBD2	many	TRBV12-3/TRBV12-4	TRBJ2-7	CASSFGGVPEQYF	TGTGCCAGCAGTTTCGGGGGGGTCCCCGAGCAGTACTTC
.	.	TRBV25-1	TRBJ2-1	CASSVAFYNEQFF	TGTGCCAGCAGTGTAGCGTTCTACAATGAGCAGTTCTTC
.	.	TRBV9	TRBJ2-1	CASSVASGSFSYNERFF	.
.	many	TRBV24-1	TRBJ2-1	CATSVALPSYNEQFF	TGTGCCACCAGTGTTGCACTCCCCTCCTACAATGAGCAGTTCTTC
.	many	TRBV27	TRBJ1-5	CASSYQPPGGGQPQHF	TGTGCCAGCAGTTATCAACCTCCGGGGGGAGGTCAGCCCCAGCATTTT
.	many	TRBV20-1	TRBJ2-1	CSARDLQRLSSYNEQFF	TGCAGTGCTAGAGATCTCCAGCGGCTAAGCTCCTACAATGAGCAGTTCTTC
.	many	TRBV18	TRBJ1-4	CASQTSAGKEKLFF	TGTGCCAGCCAGACGTCAGCGGGGAAAGAAAAACTGTTTTTT
TRBD2	many	TRBV30	TRBJ2-5	CAWSVTSGPQETQYF	TGTGCCTGGAGTGTTACTAGCGGGCCCCAAGAGACCCAGTACTTC
.	.	TRBV12-3/TRBV12-4	TRBJ1-2	CASKGGGAFVYGYTF	TGTGCCAGCAAGGGAGGGGGGGCCTTTGTCTATGGCTACACCTTC
TRBD2	.	TRBV20-1	TRBJ2-5	CSAKGGLAGGPGETQYF	TGCAGTGCCAAGGGGGGACTAGCGGGAGGGCCGGGTGAGACCCAGTACTTC
TRBD1	.	TRBV12-3/TRBV12-4	TRBJ2-6	CASSGTGVSGANVLTF	TGTGCCAGCAGTGGGACAGGGGTATCTGGGGCCAACGTCCTGACTTTC
.	.	TRBV4-1	TRBJ2-7	CASSQDNSLGREQYF	TGCGCCAGCAGCCAAGATAATAGCCTGGGACGCGAGCAGTACTTC